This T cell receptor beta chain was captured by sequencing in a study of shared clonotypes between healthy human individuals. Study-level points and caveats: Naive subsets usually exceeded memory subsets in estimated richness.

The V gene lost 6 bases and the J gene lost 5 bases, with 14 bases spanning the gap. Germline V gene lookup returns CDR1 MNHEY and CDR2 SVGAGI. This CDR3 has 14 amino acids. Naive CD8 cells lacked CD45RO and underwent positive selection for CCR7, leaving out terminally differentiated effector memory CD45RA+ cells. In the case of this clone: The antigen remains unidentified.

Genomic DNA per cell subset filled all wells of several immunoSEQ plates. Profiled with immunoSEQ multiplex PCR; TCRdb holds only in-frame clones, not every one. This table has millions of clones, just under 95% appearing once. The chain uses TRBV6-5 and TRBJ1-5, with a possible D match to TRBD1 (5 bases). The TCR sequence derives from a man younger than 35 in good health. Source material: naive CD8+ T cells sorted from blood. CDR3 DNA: TGTGCCAGCAGAGAATCAGGGTCAGATCAGCCCCAGCATTTT. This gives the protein CASRESGSDQPQHF.